The 10 T cell receptor beta chains given below trace back to one sample, sequenced in a study of shared clonotypes between healthy human individuals. Sequencing used immunoSEQ multiplex PCR; TCRdb keeps in-frame clones, though not all of them. In the table there are over 100,000 clones, more than 65% of which are singletons. The sequencing sample was made of memory CD8+ T cells sorted from blood. Stated subset: CD45RO+ cells pooled with CCR7-negative TemRA cells. These receptors were obtained from a woman under 40 in good health.

This clone was counted ten times or more. CDR3 in DNA: TGTGCCAGCAGTGACCAAGCGGGAGCAGATACGCAGTATTTT. Encoded protein: CASSDQAGADTQYF. The chain links TRBV6-4 to TRBJ2-3; TRBD2 matches at 8 bases. Germline V gene lookup returns CDR1 MRHNA and CDR2 SNTAGT. The CDR3 spans 14 residues. V lost 2 bases to trimming and J lost 4 bases; unmatched junction nucleotides: 2.

V gene TRBV4-2 combines with J gene TRBJ2-7; the D is unclear. The V end lost 0 bases, the J end lost 3 bases, and 6 bases lay between the germline ends. Germline V gives CDR1 LGHNA, CDR2 YNFKEQ. This CDR3 contains 13 residues. CDR3 DNA: TGTGCCAGCAGCCAAGAGTTCCTCTACGAGCAGTACTTC. It translates to CASSQEFLYEQYF.

The chain links TRBV27 to TRBJ1-2, with 7 bases fitting TRBD1. Germline lookup yields CDR1 MNHEY and CDR2 SMNVEV (reference sequence). The CDR3 extends over 13 amino acids. Trimming removed 2 bases from V and 6 bases from J; junction bases left unmatched: 3. CDR3 sequence (DNA): TGTGCCAGCAGTTTAGGGCAGGGGGATGGCTACACCTTC. It encodes CASSLGQGDGYTF.

This clone was counted a few times. This rearrangement joins TRBV6-6 to TRBJ1-1; D ambiguous. V lost 6 bases and J 6 bases, leaving 17 bases between the germline ends. This CDR3 is built from 14 residues. Germline assignment: CDR1 MNHNY and CDR2 SVGAGI (reference sequence). The CDR3 protein is CASRGPQHLAEAFF. The CDR3 nucleotides are TGTGCCAGCAGAGGCCCACAGCACCTTGCTGAAGCTTTCTTT.

J is TRBJ2-7 and V is TRBV27; D might be TRBD2 (6 bases). In germline, CDR1 is MNHEY, CDR2 SMNVEV (reference sequence). The CDR3 is 14 amino acids. The V and J ends lost 3 bases and 0 bases respectively, with 9 bases between them. CDR3 DNA: TGTGCCAGCAGTTTTGGGGGGATCTCCTACGAGCAGTACTTC. Residues: CASSFGGISYEQYF.

The CDR3 sequence: CASLGSDTQYF. As DNA, the CDR3 is TGTGCCAGTCTAGGTTCAGATACGCAGTATTTT. This sequence joins TRBV27 and TRBJ2-3; D gene ambiguous. Germline loops: CDR1 MNHEY, CDR2 SMNVEV (reference sequence). The CDR3 extends over 11 amino acids. Trimming stripped 9 bases from V and 4 bases from J, with 8 bases between.

The chain uses TRBV19 and TRBJ1-2; maybe TRBD1 (5 bases). This CDR3 has 15 residues. Germline CDR1 reads LNHDA; CDR2 reads SQIVND (reference sequence). Trimming removed 7 bases at V and 0 bases at J, with 15 bases between. As DNA, the CDR3 is TGTGCCAGTACCCGGACGGGACCGGCTAACTATGGCTACACCTTC. This codes for CASTRTGPANYGYTF.

This sequence joins TRBV27 and TRBJ2-3, with 13 positions matching TRBD2. Germline V gene sequence: CDR1 MNHEY, CDR2 SMNVEV (reference sequence). V shed 2 bases, J shed 6 bases, and the junction held 5 bases outside the gene matches. The CDR3 has 16 amino acids. Here the CDR3 reads CASSLRTSGGLDTQYF. In DNA, the CDR3 is TGTGCCAGCAGTTTAAGGACTAGCGGGGGCTTGGATACGCAGTATTTT.

The chain links TRBV7-8 to TRBJ1-1; possibly TRBD1 for D (6 bases). V was cut by 5 bases and J by 5 bases, with 21 bases left in between. The germline V gene encodes CDR1 SGHVS and CDR2 FQNEAQ. CDR3 size: 16 residues. The CDR3 is CASSQGRGSSKTEAFF. CDR3 coding DNA: TGTGCCAGCAGCCAAGGAAGGGGGTCATCAAAGACTGAAGCTTTCTTT.

This clone was seen once. CDR3 sequence (DNA): TGTGCCAGCAGCTCTGAGTGGGGGGGGCCCTACGAGCAGTACTTC. As protein: CASSSEWGGPYEQYF. The V and J genes are TRBV5-6 and TRBJ2-7, with a possible D match to TRBD2 (7 bases). Looked up from germline, CDR1 is SGHDT and CDR2 is YYEEEE. V lost 3 bases and J lost 2, with 15 bases in between. The CDR3 length is 15 residues.